What follows are 17 T cell receptor beta chains derived from one specimen sequenced in a study of cytomegalovirus exposure and HLA in healthy donors. With 60 Vbeta and 13 Jbeta primers, the PCR was carried out. Sequencing was performed with immunoSEQ multiplex PCR; in TCRdb, only in-frame clones are kept and a portion is missing. This table holds nearly 95,000 clones, 60% to 80% found once. The sample comprised PBMCs. These receptors were obtained from a woman aged 30 to 39 in good health and CMV-seronegative.

This clone occurred a few times. The CDR3 coding sequence is TGTGCCAGCAGCTCCCGGGACTCCTACGAGCAGTACTTC. Protein sequence: CASSSRDSYEQYF. V gene TRBV21-1 combines with J gene TRBJ2-7; no check of the table's D call, TRBD2, against the DNA was made. TRBV21-1 is a recognized pseudogene. This CDR3 is 13 amino acids long.

The rearrangement links TRBV27 to TRBJ2-7; D may be TRBD2 (6 bases). Germline loops: CDR1 MNHEY, CDR2 SMNVEV (reference sequence). This CDR3 has 14 amino acids. Trimming stripped 4 bases from V and 2 bases from J, with 12 bases between. DNA for the CDR3: TGTGCCAGCAGTTCAGGAGGGCCCCCCTACGAGCAGTACTTC. The encoded protein is CASSSGGPPYEQYF.

A word on this clone: Additional DNA sequences in this sample encode the identical CDR3. This rearrangement joins TRBV15 to TRBJ2-7; 7 positions agree with TRBD1. The V segment lost 0 bases and the J segment 4 bases; nucleotides outside the gene matches: 3. Germline V CDR1 and CDR2: LNHNV, YYDKDF (reference sequence). The CDR3 sequence is 14 residues long. The CDR3, as DNA: TGTGCCACCAGCAGAGACAGGGGGTCATACGAGCAGTACTTC. Its translation: CATSRDRGSYEQYF.

V gene TRBV19 combines with J gene TRBJ1-6; D uncertain. V gave up 8 bases and J gave up 9 bases, with 14 bases separating them. This CDR3 spans 13 amino acids. Germline values: CDR1 LNHDA, CDR2 SQIVND (reference sequence). The CDR3 DNA reads as TGTGCCAGTGCCGGGATAACTGTTTCACCCCTCCACTTT. Translating gives CASAGITVSPLHF.

V is TRBV5-1 and J is TRBJ2-7; D remains ambiguous. The CDR3 contains 13 residues. V lost 4 bases and J 0 bases, leaving 8 bases between the germline ends. In germline, CDR1 is SGHRS, CDR2 YFSETQ. The CDR3 loop reads CASSPKSSYEQYF. The CDR3 coding sequence is TGCGCCAGCAGCCCCAAATCCTCCTACGAGCAGTACTTC.

The chain combines TRBV5-1 with TRBJ1-3; D is undetermined. The CDR3 loop spans 17 amino acids. Germline V lookup: CDR1 SGHRS, CDR2 YFSETQ. Deletions cut 0 bases from V and 0 bases from J, with 13 bases between. CDR3 protein: CASSLEPWQASGNTIYF. The DNA for the CDR3 is TGCGCCAGCAGCTTGGAGCCCTGGCAGGCCTCTGGAAACACCATATATTTT.

The chain combines TRBV18 with TRBJ2-7; 8 bases match TRBD1. V lost 6 bases and J lost 3; bases outside the gene matches: 13. This CDR3 is built from 16 residues. Looked up from germline, CDR1 is KGHSH and CDR2 is LQKENI. CDR3 in amino acids: CASSQGGQGCCYEQYF. Here the CDR3 DNA reads TGTGCCAGCTCTCAGGGAGGACAGGGATGTTGCTACGAGCAGTACTTC.

This sequence joins TRBV20-1 and TRBJ1-5, with TRBD1 identical over 7 bases. Trimming at V came to 5 bases and at J to 16 bases, leaving 8 bases not matched to a gene. The CDR3 length is 10 residues. Per germline, CDR1 DFQATT and CDR2 SNEGSKA (reference sequence). CDR3: CSAQQGRPHF. In DNA, the CDR3 is TGCAGTGCTCAACAGGGGCGCCCACATTTT.

This sequence joins TRBV20-1 and TRBJ2-5; no clear D. This CDR3 spans 10 amino acids. Per germline, CDR1 DFQATT and CDR2 SNEGSKA (reference sequence). V lost 5 bases and J lost 7, with 8 bases in between. For the CDR3, the DNA is TGCAGTGCTGCCGTCGGGACCCAGTACTTC. It is translated as CSAAVGTQYF.

The V gene is TRBV7-9, the J gene TRBJ1-2; no clear D gene. CDR3 length: 14 residues. Germline V lookup: CDR1 SEHNR, CDR2 FQNEAQ (reference sequence). V lost 5 bases and J 1 base, leaving 11 bases between the germline ends. This chain's CDR3 is CASSLESVNYGYTF. The CDR3 DNA sequence: TGTGCCAGCAGCCTCGAGAGCGTTAACTATGGCTACACCTTC. The entire variable domain, with the rest obtained from reference TRBV7-9 and TRBJ1-2, is as follows: DTGVSQNPRHKITKRGQNVTFRCDPISEHNRLYWYRQTLGQGPEFLTYFQNEAQLEKSRLLSDRFSAERPKGSFSTLEIQRTEQGDSAMYLCASSLESVNYGYTFGSGTRLTVV.

This clone was recorded a few times. The V call is TRBV6-5, the J call TRBJ2-7, with TRBD2 matching over 7 bases. Germline values: CDR1 MNHEY, CDR2 SVGAGI. The CDR3 is 14 amino acids. V lost 4 bases, J lost 6 bases, and 9 bases stayed unmatched. CDR3 sequence (DNA): TGTGCCAGCAGTTTGGGGGGGAGGACATCCGAGCAGTACTTC. The encoded protein is CASSLGGRTSEQYF.

This clone showed up just a few times. The rearrangement uses TRBV30 and TRBJ1-2; unclear D gene. Germline CDR1 reads GTSNPN; CDR2 reads SVGIG (reference sequence). V was pared by 1 base and J by 7 bases, with 10 bases between. There are 12 residues in the CDR3. DNA of the CDR3: TGTGCCTGGAGTGGGCCGCTCACTGGCTACACCTTC. Translating gives CAWSGPLTGYTF.

This chain links TRBV7-2 with TRBJ2-3, with D possibly matching TRBD2 (7 bases). Germline V gives CDR1 SGHTA, CDR2 FQGNSA. The CDR3 has 15 residues. V lost 2 bases to trimming and J lost 2 bases, with 11 bases between them. CDR3 region: CASSLWGGHTDTQYF. CDR3 nucleotide sequence: TGTGCCAGCAGCTTATGGGGGGGGCACACAGATACGCAGTATTTT.

This chain links TRBV5-1 with TRBJ1-2; D uncertain. The V gene's germline CDR1 is SGHRS and CDR2 YFSETQ. V was clipped by 5 bases and J by 3 bases, with 11 bases between them. CDR3 length: 13 amino acids. CDR3 in amino acids: CASSNKVDYGYTF. The CDR3 DNA follows: TGCGCCAGCAGTAACAAAGTTGACTATGGCTACACCTTC.

This clone appeared a few times. The rearrangement uses TRBV7-9 and TRBJ2-5; D might be TRBD1 (6 bases). CDR3 size: 13 residues. From germline, CDR1 is SEHNR and CDR2 FQNEAQ (reference sequence). The V and J ends lost 7 bases and 5 bases respectively, with 14 bases between them. The DNA for the CDR3 is TGTGCCAGCATCCTACAGGGAACGGAGACCCAGTACTTC. As protein: CASILQGTETQYF.

There are a few counts of this clone. The V gene is TRBV7-8, the J gene TRBJ1-1; D is unresolved. The CDR3 has 13 residues. The V end lost 2 bases, the J end lost 5 bases, and 9 bases lay between the germline ends. CDR1 SGHVS and CDR2 FQNEAQ come from the germline V gene. Written as DNA, the CDR3 is TGTGCCAGCAGCTTAATCCGGGGAACTGAAGCTTTCTTT. Its translation is CASSLIRGTEAFF.

The genes are TRBV5-4 and TRBJ2-2; 10 positions match TRBD2. This CDR3 has 15 residues. Germline V gives CDR1 SGHNT, CDR2 YYREEE (reference sequence). After removal of 5 bases from V and 7 bases from J, the junction contained 8 bases not matched to a gene. CDR3 region: CASSPSGGENGELFF. The DNA for the CDR3 is TGTGCCAGCAGTCCGAGCGGGGGGGAAAACGGGGAGCTGTTTTTT.